This section outlines one T cell receptor (beta chain) sequence together with its context. Sequenced by immunoSEQ multiplex PCR; TCRdb stores in-frame clones only, minus some. The table records around 40,000 clones, roughly 85% of them present only once. This entry is derived from a study of sequential checkpoint blockade in melanoma. Treatment indicated: randomized to nivolumab then ipilimumab (arm A) or the reverse (arm B). Live CD3+CD8+ CD19− CD56− cells were sorted from PBMCs. The CDR3 is 17 amino acids. Germline lookup yields CDR1 MDHEN and CDR2 SYDVKM. V was clipped by 6 bases and J by 0 bases, with 18 bases between them.

This chain joins TRBV28 and TRBJ1-5; TRBD1 is a possible D gene (6 bases). The TCR originated in a human donor with melanoma. The sample consisted of CD8+ T cells sorted from blood (inferred from file names), taken from a patient given nivolumab and ipilimumab in sequence. The CDR3 spells CASSRPTGLYSNQPQHF. DNA for the CDR3: TGTGCCAGCAGCCGACCCACAGGGTTGTATAGCAATCAGCCCCAGCATTTT.